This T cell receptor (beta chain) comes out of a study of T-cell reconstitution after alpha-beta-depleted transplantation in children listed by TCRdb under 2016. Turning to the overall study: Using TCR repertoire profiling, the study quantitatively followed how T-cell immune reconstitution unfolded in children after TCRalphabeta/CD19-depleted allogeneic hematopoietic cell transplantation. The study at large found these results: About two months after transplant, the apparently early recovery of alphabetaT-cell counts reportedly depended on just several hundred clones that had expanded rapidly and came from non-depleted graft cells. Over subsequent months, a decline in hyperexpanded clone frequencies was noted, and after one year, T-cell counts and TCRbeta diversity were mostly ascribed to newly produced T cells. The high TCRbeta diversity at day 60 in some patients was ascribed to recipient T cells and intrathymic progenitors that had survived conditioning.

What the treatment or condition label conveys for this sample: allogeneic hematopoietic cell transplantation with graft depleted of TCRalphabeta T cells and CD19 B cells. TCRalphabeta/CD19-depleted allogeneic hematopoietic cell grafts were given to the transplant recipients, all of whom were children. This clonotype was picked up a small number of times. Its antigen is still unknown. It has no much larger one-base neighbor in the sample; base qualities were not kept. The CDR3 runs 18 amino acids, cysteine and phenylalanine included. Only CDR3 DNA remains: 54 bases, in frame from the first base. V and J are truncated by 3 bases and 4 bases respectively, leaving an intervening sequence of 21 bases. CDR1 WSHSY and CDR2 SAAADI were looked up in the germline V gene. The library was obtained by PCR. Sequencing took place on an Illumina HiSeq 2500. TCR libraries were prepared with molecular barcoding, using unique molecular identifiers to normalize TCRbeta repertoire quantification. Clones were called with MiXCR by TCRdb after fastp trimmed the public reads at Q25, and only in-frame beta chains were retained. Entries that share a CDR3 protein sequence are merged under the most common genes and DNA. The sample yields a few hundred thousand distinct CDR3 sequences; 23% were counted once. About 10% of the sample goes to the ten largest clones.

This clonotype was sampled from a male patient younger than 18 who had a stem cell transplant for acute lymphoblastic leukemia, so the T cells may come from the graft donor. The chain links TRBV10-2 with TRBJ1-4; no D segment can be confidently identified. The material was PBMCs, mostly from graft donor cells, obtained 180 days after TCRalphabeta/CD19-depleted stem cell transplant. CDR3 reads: CASSDPSFGGPLNEKLFF. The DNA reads TGCGCCAGCAGTGATCCCTCCTTTGGAGGGCCCCTTAATGAAAAACTGTTTTTT.